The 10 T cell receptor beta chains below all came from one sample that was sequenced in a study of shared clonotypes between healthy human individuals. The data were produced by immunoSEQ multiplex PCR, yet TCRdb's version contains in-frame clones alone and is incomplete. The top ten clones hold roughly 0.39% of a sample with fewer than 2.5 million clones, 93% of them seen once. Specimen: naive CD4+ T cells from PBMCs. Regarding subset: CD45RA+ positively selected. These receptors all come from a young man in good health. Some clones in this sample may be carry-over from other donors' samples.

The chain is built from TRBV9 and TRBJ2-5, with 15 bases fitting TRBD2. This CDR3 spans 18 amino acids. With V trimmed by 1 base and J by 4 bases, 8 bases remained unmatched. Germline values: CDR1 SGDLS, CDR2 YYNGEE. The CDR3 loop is CASSVSGLAGGPGETQYF. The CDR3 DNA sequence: TGTGCCAGCAGCGTAAGTGGACTAGCGGGAGGGCCAGGAGAGACCCAGTACTTC.

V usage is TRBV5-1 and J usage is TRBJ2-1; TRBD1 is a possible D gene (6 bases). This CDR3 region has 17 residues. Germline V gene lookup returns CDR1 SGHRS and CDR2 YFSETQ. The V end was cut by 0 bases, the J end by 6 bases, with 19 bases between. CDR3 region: CASSLAYRAPTGNEQFF. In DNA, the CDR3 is TGCGCCAGCAGCTTGGCCTACAGGGCCCCTACAGGCAATGAGCAGTTCTTC.

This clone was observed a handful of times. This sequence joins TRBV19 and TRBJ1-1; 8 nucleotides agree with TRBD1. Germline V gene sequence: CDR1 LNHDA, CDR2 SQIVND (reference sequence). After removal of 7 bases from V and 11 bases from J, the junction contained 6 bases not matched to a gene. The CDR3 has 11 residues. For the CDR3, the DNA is TGTGCCAGTACCCGACAGGGGTTTGCTTTCTTT. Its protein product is CASTRQGFAFF.

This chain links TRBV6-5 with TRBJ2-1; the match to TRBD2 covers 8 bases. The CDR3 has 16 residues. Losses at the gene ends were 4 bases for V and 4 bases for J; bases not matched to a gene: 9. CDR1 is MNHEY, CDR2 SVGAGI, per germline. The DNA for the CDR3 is TGTGCCAGCAGTTCCCAACTAGCGGCTGCATACAATGAGCAGTTCTTC. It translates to CASSSQLAAAYNEQFF.

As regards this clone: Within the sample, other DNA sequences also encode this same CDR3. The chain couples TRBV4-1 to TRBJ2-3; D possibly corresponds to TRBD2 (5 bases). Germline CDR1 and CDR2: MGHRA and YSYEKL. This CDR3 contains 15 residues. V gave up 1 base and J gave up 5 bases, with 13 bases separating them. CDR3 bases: TGCGCCAGCAGCCAAGTGGGAGTAGCCTTAGATACGCAGTATTTT. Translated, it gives CASSQVGVALDTQYF.

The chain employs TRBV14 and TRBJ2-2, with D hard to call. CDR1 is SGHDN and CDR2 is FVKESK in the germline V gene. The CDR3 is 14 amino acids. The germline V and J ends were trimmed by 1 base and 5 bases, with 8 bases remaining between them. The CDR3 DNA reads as TGTGCCAGCAGCCAAGTCTGGAATACCGGGGAGCTGTTTTTT. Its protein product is CASSQVWNTGELFF.

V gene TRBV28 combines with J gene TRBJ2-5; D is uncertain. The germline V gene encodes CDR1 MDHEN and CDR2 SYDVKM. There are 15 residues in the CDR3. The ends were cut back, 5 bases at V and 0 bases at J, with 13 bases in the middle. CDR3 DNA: TGTGCCAGCAGTGCCCCTCAGACGTACCAAGAGACCCAGTACTTC. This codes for CASSAPQTYQETQYF.

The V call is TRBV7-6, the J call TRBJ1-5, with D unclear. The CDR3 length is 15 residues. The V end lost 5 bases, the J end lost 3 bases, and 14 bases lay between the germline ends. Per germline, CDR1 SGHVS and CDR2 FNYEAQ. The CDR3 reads CASSDVGGPNQPQHF. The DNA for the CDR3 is TGTGCCAGCAGCGATGTAGGAGGCCCCAATCAGCCCCAGCATTTT. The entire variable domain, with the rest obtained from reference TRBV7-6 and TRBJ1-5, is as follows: GAGVSQSPRYKVTKRGQDVALRCDPISGHVSLYWYRQALGQGPEFLTYFNYEAQQDKSGLPNDRFSAERPEGSISTLTIQRTEQRDSAMYRCASSDVGGPNQPQHFGDGTRLSIL.

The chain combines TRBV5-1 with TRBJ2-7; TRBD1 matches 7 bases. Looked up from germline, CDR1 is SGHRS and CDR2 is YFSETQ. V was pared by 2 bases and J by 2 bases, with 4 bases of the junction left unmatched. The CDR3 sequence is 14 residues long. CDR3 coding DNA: TGCGCCAGCAGCTTCGACAGGGCTCCCTACGAGCAGTACTTC. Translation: CASSFDRAPYEQYF.

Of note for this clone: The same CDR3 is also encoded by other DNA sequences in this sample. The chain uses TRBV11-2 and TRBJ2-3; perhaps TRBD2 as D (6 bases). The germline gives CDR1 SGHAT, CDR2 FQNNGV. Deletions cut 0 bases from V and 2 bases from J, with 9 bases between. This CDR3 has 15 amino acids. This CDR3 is CASSLDRGSTDTQYF. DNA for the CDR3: TGTGCCAGCAGCTTAGATCGGGGGTCCACAGATACGCAGTATTTT.